Listed here is a single T cell receptor beta chain. The antigen is undetermined. This specimen comes from a study of CXCR4 blockade with PD-1 therapy in pancreatic cancer. General study points: Without paired alpha-beta data, shared specificity of dominant clones is unconfirmed. Clone frequency correlated with its number of distinct nucleotide rearrangements. Tumor clonality averaged roughly 0.13 versus 0.045 in healthy blood, not predicting survival.

This CDR3 has 18 residues. CDR1 and CDR2 from the germline V gene are LNHNV and YYDKDF (reference sequence). The germline V and J ends were trimmed by 6 bases and 0 bases, with 21 bases remaining between them. TCRdb keeps only in-frame clones here, not all; method: immunoSEQ multiplex PCR. The sample shows fewer than 950 clones, around 50% of them seen only once. These archived tumors were resected from patients never given neoadjuvant therapy beforehand. The clonotype originates from a human donor with pancreatic ductal adenocarcinoma. Input material: tumor tissue. The V gene is TRBV15, the J gene TRBJ2-4; D may be TRBD2 (7 bases). CDR3 sequence: CATRGARGGILAKNIQYF. The CDR3, as DNA: TGTGCCACCAGGGGGGCCAGGGGAGGGATACTAGCCAAAAACATTCAGTACTTC.